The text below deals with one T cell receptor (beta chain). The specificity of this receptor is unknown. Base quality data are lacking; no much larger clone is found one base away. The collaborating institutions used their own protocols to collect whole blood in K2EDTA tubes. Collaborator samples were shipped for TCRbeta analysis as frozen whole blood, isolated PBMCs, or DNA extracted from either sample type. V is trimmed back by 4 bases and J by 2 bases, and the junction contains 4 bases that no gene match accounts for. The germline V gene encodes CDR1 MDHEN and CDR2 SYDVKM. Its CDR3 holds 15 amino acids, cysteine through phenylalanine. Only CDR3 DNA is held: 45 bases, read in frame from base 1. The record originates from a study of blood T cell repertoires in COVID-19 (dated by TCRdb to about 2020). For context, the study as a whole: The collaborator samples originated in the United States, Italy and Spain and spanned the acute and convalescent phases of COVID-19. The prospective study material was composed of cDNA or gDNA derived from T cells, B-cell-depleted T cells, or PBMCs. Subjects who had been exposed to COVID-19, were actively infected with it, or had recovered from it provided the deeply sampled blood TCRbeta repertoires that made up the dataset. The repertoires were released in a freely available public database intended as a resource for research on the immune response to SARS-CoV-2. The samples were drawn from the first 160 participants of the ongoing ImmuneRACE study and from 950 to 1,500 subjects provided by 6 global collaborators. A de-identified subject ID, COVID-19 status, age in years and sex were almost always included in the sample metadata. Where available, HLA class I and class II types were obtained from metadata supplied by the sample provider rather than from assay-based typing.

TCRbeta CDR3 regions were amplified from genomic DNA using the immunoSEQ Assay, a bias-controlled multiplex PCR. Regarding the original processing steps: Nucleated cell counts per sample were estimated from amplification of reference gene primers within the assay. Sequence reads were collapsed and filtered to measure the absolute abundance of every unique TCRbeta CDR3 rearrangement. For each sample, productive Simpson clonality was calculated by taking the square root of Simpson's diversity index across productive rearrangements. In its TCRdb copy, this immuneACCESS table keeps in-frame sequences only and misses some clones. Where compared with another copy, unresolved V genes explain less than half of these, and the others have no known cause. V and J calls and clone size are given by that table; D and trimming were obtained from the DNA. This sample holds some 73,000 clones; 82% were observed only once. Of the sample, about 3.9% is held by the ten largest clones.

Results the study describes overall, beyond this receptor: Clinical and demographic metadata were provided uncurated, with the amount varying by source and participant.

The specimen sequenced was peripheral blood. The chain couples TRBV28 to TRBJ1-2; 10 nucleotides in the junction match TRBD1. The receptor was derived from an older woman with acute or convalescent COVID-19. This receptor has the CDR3 CASSSPTGGNYGYTF. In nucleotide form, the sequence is TGTGCCAGCAGTTCCCCGACAGGGGGCAACTATGGCTACACCTTC.